The sequence of this T cell receptor (beta chain) was determined in a study of cytomegalovirus exposure and HLA in healthy donors (dated by TCRdb to about 2017). Background on the whole study: In an earlier analysis of under 750 of the donors, around 300 Gb of sequence data and roughly 100 million unique TCR beta sequences from about 190 million T cells were reported. Around 300 gigabases of sequencing data and 78 million or so unique TCR sequences were included in an early release covering over 600 HLA-typed donors. Of the 300 to 450 genotyped donors, approximately 80% fell in the genetic ancestry cluster associated with self-reported Caucasian donors. The study aimed to test whether signatures of past pathogen exposure could be identified by cataloging public T cell receptors. The study profiled the T cell repertoires of hundreds of subjects by immunosequencing and related them to cytomegalovirus serostatus. Besides the first cohort of about 730 subjects, a separate validation cohort made up of 120 different subjects was used. High-throughput TCR immunosequencing, statistical association of individual TCRs with disease status, and machine learning were combined to predict cytomegalovirus infection status. In a later analysis, previously published TCR beta repertoires from fewer than 750 donors were re-analyzed and high-resolution HLA genotyping was added so that TCR occurrence patterns could be studied. The later analysis used no new phenotypic data to find candidate immune exposures, relying instead on TCR beta sequences and their occurrence across donors. To decide whether each TCR beta V gene segment behaved as functional or pseudogenic, an earlier analysis of approximately 590 of the donors relied on high-throughput TCR beta sequencing. Donor age, sex, ethnicity and CMV serostatus were collected together with the repertoire data. A later genetic analysis took genome-wide SNP genotypes for about three fifths of the 666 donors and used that subset as a discovery cohort. Every discovery cohort repertoire had been produced on one sequencing platform. Both class I and class II loci were covered by HLA typing, at four-digit resolution. Typing coverage differed by locus: A, B, C, DRB1 and DQB1 were typed in about 620-630 donors, DQA1 in about 550, DPA1 in approximately 600, and DPB1 in 472. Because of strong linkage in the cohort, roughly five DR-DQ haplotypes were treated as single units for association and clustering. Across around 400 genotyped donors of the cohort, an average of roughly 250,000 unique TCR beta nucleotide sequences per donor were sequenced, and 15% to 20% of those sequences were non-productive.

The research as a whole found: According to a later genetic analysis, donors in an Asian-associated ancestry cluster had fewer N-insertions in productive TCRs than the approximately 670-donor mean. The presence/absence analyses assumed that sequencing depth was roughly uniform across donors, and that assumption may not be true. Broadly in line with IMGT annotations, most TCR beta V segments showed up in productive rearrangements about 87% or about 30% of the time in an earlier analysis of around 600 of the donors. According to the authors, the approach could potentially be generalized to other disease states and immunological phenotypes. A cluster of highly shared sequence variants was judged likely to represent a technical artifact of the sequencing pipeline. In the study, about 150 TCR beta chains were listed as associated with cytomegalovirus. A later genetic analysis associated a missense DCLRE1C variant with V-gene and J-gene trimming of TCR beta chains, and an independent cohort replicated the association. Because HLA typing was missing for some donors at each locus, association tests included only the typed subset. In a later analysis, several top co-occurrence clusters were reported to appear linked to parvovirus B19, influenza, CMV and Epstein-Barr virus. Specific HLA alleles were associated with roughly 17,000 TCR beta sequences at a false discovery rate of 0.05 in a later analysis. A further reported finding was that TCR beta sequences accurately predicted the HLA-A and HLA-B alleles for most subjects in the first cohort. Correlated functional status among segregating V segments might reflect linkage disequilibrium, but an unknown experimental factor could not be ruled out. According to a later analysis, most CMV-associated TCR beta chains appeared to be HLA-restricted, and the HLA associations seemed to be driven largely by CMV exposure. Strong co-occurrence of HLA alleles, especially DR and DQ, made assigning TCR associations to individual alleles difficult. Because counts were too low, roughly 16 rarely observed V segments, including chromosome 9 orphons, were left out of the earlier analysis of about 620 of the donors. According to a later analysis, TCR association rates differed among HLA loci, with DRB1 alleles showing the most associated TCRs and HLA-C alleles showing the fewest. Because the 87-base-pair reads could not distinguish some IMGT-functional V segments, including TRBV6-2 and TRBV6-3, those segments were excluded. In a later analysis, HLA-associated TCR beta chains were found to be more clonally expanded and to have lower generation probabilities than equally common non-associated chains. This cohort had only TCR beta chains sequenced, and the lack of alpha or paired-chain data limited which features could be detected. In vitro tests confirmed that a few of the cytomegalovirus-associated TCR beta chains recognize cytomegalovirus antigens. Immune exposure information for the cohort was limited to CMV serostatus. Across donors, most TCR sequences were observed very rarely, whereas some public TCRs were present in many individuals. The classifier was reported to diagnose cytomegalovirus status with high specificity and sensitivity in both the original cohort and the validation cohort.

As regards this clone: This receptor's antigen is unknown. No per-base quality is available; no much larger clone lies one base away.

In total, just over 650 healthy bone marrow donors made up the cohort. All cohort members were sampled while nominally healthy, although unrecorded immune exposures were likely present. The donor tested CMV seropositive, placing the donor among the 290 or so seropositive members of the cohort. A peripheral blood sample was provided by each donor, and peripheral blood mononuclear cells were used for TCR beta sequencing. The Qiagen DNeasy Blood Extraction Kit was used to extract genomic DNA from the blood cell samples. Receptor libraries were prepared by the immunoSEQ multiplex PCR assay. For the multiplex PCR, a mixture combining 60 forward primers for TCR Vbeta segments and 13 reverse primers for TCR Jbeta segments was used. The CDR3 region of rearranged TCR beta genes was amplified from genomic DNA by a multiplex PCR assay. Amplified TCR beta libraries were sequenced as 87-base-pair reads on the Illumina HiSeq System. Under the source paper's analysis protocol: Across the roughly 600 repertoires, a later analysis counted roughly 77 million unique TCR beta chains, roughly 11 million of which were shared by at least two donors. Raw reads were error-corrected and collapsed into unique sequences by a nearest-neighbor algorithm in which closely related sequences were merged to remove PCR and sequencing errors. CDR3 sequences were aligned to IMGT reference sequences to assign V, D and J gene segments. For a sequence to be retained, a match of at least six nucleotides was required to both a V gene segment and a J gene segment. Rearrangements were called productive when the CDR3 lacked stop codons and stayed in frame with V and J; all others were non-productive. CDR3 was defined by IMGT convention, running from the second conserved V-encoded cysteine to the conserved J-encoded phenylalanine. The earlier analysis of about 590 of the donors excluded sequences that lacked an unambiguous match to a single V gene segment. An earlier analysis of just under 600 of the donors called V segments functional above 56.7% productive rearrangements and segregating when the between-donor standard deviation exceeded 5%. To diagnose cytomegalovirus status from the catalog of TCR beta chain sequences, a statistical classification framework was built. In a later analysis, V and J genes were assigned by comparing TCR nucleotide sequences against IMGT/GENE-DB human TR gene sequences. A later analysis assigned CDR3 sequences and most-parsimonious VDJ recombination scenarios with the TCRdist pipeline. In a later analysis, every TCR beta chain was defined by the combination of its CDR3 amino acid sequence and its V-gene family, and reads without a unique V-gene family were dropped. In a later analysis, a few hundred highly shared, low-generation-probability nucleotide sequences were removed to address suspected cross-contamination and a sequencing artifact. For each public chain, a later analysis derived a clonal expansion index from normalized ranks of inferred template counts within each repertoire. A later analysis computed generation probabilities with a VDJ recombination model fitted to out-of-frame rearrangements, and checked the results against IGoR. In a later analysis, TCR-TCR, TCR-HLA and TCR-CMV co-occurrence was scored with hypergeometric tests, and a repertoire-size bias correction was applied to TCR pairs. A later analysis estimated false discovery rates by permuting HLA or CMV assignments 20 times. A later analysis grouped co-occurring TCRs with DBSCAN, adding TCRdist sequence similarity when clustering within HLA-allele-positive subsets. For co-occurrence clustering, repertoires with fewer than 30,000 or more than 120,000 public chains were excluded, along with roughly 5 repertoires with anomalous nucleotide sharing. TCRdb mirrors the immuneACCESS table, restricted to in-frame sequences. Some clones are absent from its copies; in checked studies, under half trace to an unresolved V gene, and the reason for the others is unknown. The DNA gave D and trimming, while V, J and clone size come from that table. For this sample there are about 100,000 clones; 70% to 80% appear just once. The ten largest clones represent under 5.5% of the sample.

Reading the germline V gene (reference sequence) gives CDR1 MNHEY and CDR2 SMNVEV. The CDR3 measures 13 amino acids from cysteine to phenylalanine. This entry keeps only the CDR3 DNA: 39 bases, framed from base 1. Relative to germline, V is 4 bases shorter and J is 1 base shorter, with 4 bases between their ends. The rearrangement joined TRBV27 to TRBJ2-2, with the D segment identity uncertain. Sequencing input: PBMCs. This clonotype originated in a woman aged 18 to 35 in good health and CMV-seropositive. CDR3 loop: CASSSKNTGELFF. The sequenced DNA: TGTGCCAGCAGTTCTAAGAACACCGGGGAGCTGTTTTTT.